This entry is about one TCR beta chain. Clinical histories supplied by participants themselves formed the basis of cohort assignment. Assay used: immunoSEQ multiplex PCR; TCRdb lists only in-frame clones, some missing. Among about 180,000 clones listed, approximately 84% were seen once. The data belong to a study of blood T cell repertoires in COVID-19. There are 16 residues in the CDR3. V lost 10 bases and J 0 bases, leaving 19 bases between the germline ends. The germline gives CDR1 SNHLY, CDR2 FYNNEI. The sequence was obtained from a human donor with acute COVID-19. The donor label of this sample is uncertain. The sequenced material came from PBMCs or T cells enriched from blood (not recorded which). The chain employs TRBV2 and TRBJ2-1; the D gene is possibly TRBD2 (7 bases). CDR3 loop: CANRSGGLSSYNEQFF. In DNA form, the CDR3 reads TGTGCCAACCGCTCGGGGGGCCTTAGCTCCTACAATGAGCAGTTCTTC. The variable domain in full, with the rest retrieved from reference TRBV2 and TRBJ2-1, is EPEVTQTPSHQVTQMGQEVILRCVPISNHLYFYWYRQILGQKVEFLVSFYNNEISEKSEIFDDQFSVERPDGSNFTLKIRSTKLEDSAMYFCANRSGGLSSYNEQFFGPGTRLTVL.